These 19 T cell receptor beta chains originate from one sample sequenced in a study of regulatory T cells in long-lasting Graves disease. As to time point: persistent/refractory GD, antithyroid drugs over 5 years with positive TRAb. The TCR library used RNA extracted from PBMCs. Through Arm-PCR of CDR3 regions and iRepertoire HTBI primers, TCR beta libraries were built. TCRdb reanalysed the multiplex PCR reads using MiXCR and keeps one entry per CDR3 protein. The repertoire includes under 500,000 distinct CDR3 sequences, 20% to 25% of them detected once, and approximately 8% sits in the top ten. Sequences were derived from peripheral blood mononuclear cells (PBMCs), sampled when the disease was refractory, from a patient treated with antithyroid drugs. The receptors stem from a female donor with Graves disease.

There are many counts of this clonotype. The chain recombines TRBV28 with TRBJ1-2; D is possibly TRBD1 (6 bases). V lost 5 bases and J 4 bases, leaving 14 bases between the germline ends. This CDR3 comprises 14 residues. CDR1 and CDR2 from the germline V gene are MDHEN and SYDVKM. In DNA form, the CDR3 reads TGTGCCAGCAGTCCCGGACAGCTCCCCTATGGCTACACCTTC. This encodes CASSPGQLPYGYTF.

V is TRBV7-9 and J is TRBJ2-3; D is ambiguous. The V gene lost 6 bases and the J gene lost 0 bases, with 7 bases spanning the gap. The CDR3 extends over 13 amino acids. CDR1 is SEHNR, CDR2 FQNEAQ, per germline (reference sequence). The CDR3 spells CASSVMSTDTQYF. The DNA for the CDR3 is TGTGCCAGCAGTGTCATGAGCACAGATACGCAGTATTTT.

The V call is TRBV6-1, the J call TRBJ1-1; 9 bases are a match to TRBD1. The CDR3 is 14 residues long. Trimming at V came to 6 bases and at J to 3 bases, leaving 5 bases not matched to a gene. CDR1 and CDR2 from the germline V gene are MNHNS and SASEGT. This chain's CDR3 is CASSEDRGDTEAFF. The CDR3 DNA sequence: TGTGCCAGCAGCGAGGACAGGGGAGACACTGAAGCTTTCTTT.

The chain employs TRBV20-1 and TRBJ2-6; a possible D gene is TRBD1 (5 bases). The CDR3 is made up of 14 amino acids. Germline CDR1 reads DFQATT; CDR2 reads SNEGSKA (reference sequence). CDR3 nucleotides: TGCAGCGCATTCAGGGCCTCTGGGGCCAACGTCCTGACTTTC. Protein: CSAFRASGANVLTF.

This clonotype was picked up many times. The chain uses TRBV7-8 and TRBJ1-4; TRBD1 matches at 7 bases. V was pared by 3 bases and J by 7 bases, with 14 bases of the junction left unmatched. Germline V gene lookup returns CDR1 SGHVS and CDR2 FQNEAQ. The CDR3 is 17 amino acids. In nucleotides, the CDR3 is TGTGCCAGCAGCTTTGGCGACAGGGCGTACGTTGGTGAAAAACTGTTTTTT. It codes for CASSFGDRAYVGEKLFF.

This clonotype was recorded a few times. This chain joins TRBV12-3 or TRBV12-4 and TRBJ1-5; a possible D gene is TRBD1 (5 bases). This CDR3 region has 15 residues. Deletions cut 1 base from V and 6 bases from J, with 13 bases between. The CDR3 DNA reads as TGTGCCAGCAGTTTAGACCGGGACGATAGTCAGCCCCAGCATTTT. Protein product: CASSLDRDDSQPQHF.

CDR3: CASSLDSGAVIDEQYF. The CDR3 coding sequence is TGTGCCAGCAGCTTGGATTCTGGAGCGGTTATCGACGAGCAGTACTTC. The rearrangement joins TRBV5-4 to TRBJ2-7; D perhaps matches TRBD2 (5 bases). CDR1 and CDR2 (germline): SGHNT, YYREEE (reference sequence). Trimming shortened V by 0 bases and J by 5 bases, and 18 bases separated the two germline ends. This CDR3 is 16 amino acids long.

This clonotype was counted ten times or more. V usage is TRBV7-9 and J usage is TRBJ2-7; D might be TRBD1 (6 bases). Germline V gene sequence: CDR1 SEHNR, CDR2 FQNEAQ (reference sequence). The V end lost 6 bases, the J end lost 5 bases, and 20 bases lay between the germline ends. The CDR3 has 15 residues. CDR3 amino acids: CASSPGAGVEHEQYF. The CDR3 bases are TGTGCCAGCAGTCCCGGAGCAGGGGTTGAGCACGAGCAGTACTTC.

The V gene is TRBV10-3, the J gene TRBJ2-5, with 9 bases that match TRBD1. Per germline, CDR1 ENHRY and CDR2 SYGVKD. This CDR3 has 15 amino acids. Trimming at V came to 7 bases and at J to 1 base, leaving 7 bases not matched to a gene. CDR3 in DNA: TGTGCCATCACCCCGGGACAGGGACTCCAAGAGACCCAGTACTTC. Its protein is CAITPGQGLQETQYF.

The genes are TRBV29-1 and TRBJ2-7, with D perhaps matching TRBD1 (5 bases). With 7 bases removed from V and 3 bases from J, the gap between germline ends came to 10 bases. Germline lookup yields CDR1 SQVTM and CDR2 ANQGSEA. This CDR3 contains 11 residues. DNA for the CDR3: TGCAGCGCACCTCAGGGCTACGAGCAGTACTTC. Translating gives CSAPQGYEQYF.

This clonotype was counted many times. This sequence joins TRBV3-1 and TRBJ2-5, with a tentative D call TRBD1 (5 bases). Germline V gives CDR1 LGHDT, CDR2 YNNKEL (reference sequence). This CDR3 region has 16 residues. The ends were cut back, 5 bases at V and 4 bases at J, with 20 bases in the middle. CDR3 DNA: TGTGCCAGCAGCGAACCACTAAACGCAGGGTCAGAGACCCAGTACTTC. This codes for CASSEPLNAGSETQYF.

CDR3 residues: CASSLGALAVGSNQPQHF. CDR3 nucleotides: TGCGCCAGCAGCTTAGGGGCTTTGGCGGTGGGTAGCAATCAGCCCCAGCATTTT. The J gene is TRBJ1-5, the V gene TRBV5-1, with D maybe TRBD1 (5 bases). Trimming took 2 bases from V and 0 from J, leaving 18 bases between them. The CDR3 is 18 amino acids. Germline loops: CDR1 SGHRS, CDR2 YFSETQ.

This clonotype turned up a few times. Its ends do not fully match the called genes, so a read error is possible. The J gene is TRBJ1-6, the V gene TRBV12-3 or TRBV12-4; 7 bases match TRBD1. CDR3 length: 13 residues. This chain's CDR3 is CANSFTGDPPLHF. The CDR3 DNA reads TGTGCCAACAGTTTTACAGGGGATCCACCCCTCCACTTT.

This clonotype was seen many times. V and J are TRBV11-2 and TRBJ1-4; D not certain. V was shortened by 3 bases and J by 8 bases, with 13 bases between the two germline ends. The germline CDR1 and CDR2 sequences are SGHAT and FQNNGV. The length of the CDR3 is 14 residues. In DNA, the CDR3 is TGTGCCAGCAGCTTGGAAGGGTGGAAAGAAAAACTGTTTTTT. It specifies CASSLEGWKEKLFF.

This clonotype was detected ten times or more. The chain employs TRBV28 and TRBJ1-1; D remains unclear. The CDR3 spans 15 residues. Germline V gene data show CDR1 as MDHEN and CDR2 as SYDVKM. With 1 base removed from V and 0 bases from J, the gap between germline ends came to 9 bases. CDR3 sequence reads: CASSLFRIMNTEAFF. The CDR3 DNA sequence: TGTGCCAGCAGTTTATTCCGAATAATGAACACTGAAGCTTTCTTT. Full variable domain (outside the CDR3, taken from reference TRBV28 and TRBJ1-1): DVKVTQSSRYLVKRTGEKVFLECVQDMDHENMFWYRQDPGLGLRLIYFSYDVKMKEKGDIPEGYSVSREKKERFSLILESASTNQTSMYLCASSLFRIMNTEAFFGQGTRLTVV.

This clonotype has a count of ten or more. The V call is TRBV5-5, the J call TRBJ2-5, with unresolved D. CDR3 size: 14 residues. The germline V and J ends were trimmed by 0 bases and 2 bases, with 8 bases remaining between them. In germline, CDR1 is SGHKS, CDR2 YYEKEE (reference sequence). The CDR3 nucleotides are TGTGCCAGCAGCTTGGGTTTCGGGCAAGAGACCCAGTACTTC. It codes for CASSLGFGQETQYF.

There are many counts of this clonotype. The chain is built from TRBV30 and TRBJ2-5; 10 nucleotides align to TRBD2. The junction had 8 bases not matched to a gene; V was cut back by 2 bases and J by 2 bases. The CDR3 totals 16 residues. Germline V CDR1 and CDR2: GTSNPN, SVGIG (reference sequence). The CDR3 loop reads CAWSSPGLAVQETQYF. In nucleotides, the CDR3 is TGTGCCTGGAGTTCTCCCGGACTAGCGGTTCAAGAGACCCAGTACTTC.

Many counts were recorded for this clonotype. CDR3 sequence: CASSPLSLKPNTEAFF. The CDR3, as DNA: TGTGCCAGCAGTCCTCTAAGTTTGAAGCCGAACACTGAAGCTTTCTTT. The rearrangement uses TRBV12-3 or TRBV12-4 and TRBJ1-1; D is uncertain. Trimming stripped 5 bases from V and 1 base from J, with 17 bases between. This CDR3 contains 16 residues.

The chain combines TRBV11-1 with TRBJ2-7; D call uncertain. The CDR3 loop spans 15 amino acids. CDR1 and CDR2 from the germline V gene are SGHAT and FQDESV (reference sequence). V lost 5 bases, J lost 5 bases, and 19 bases lay in between. The CDR3 sequence: CASSPFTVAQHEQYF. The CDR3 nucleotides are TGTGCCAGCAGCCCGTTCACAGTGGCCCAGCACGAGCAGTACTTC.